Listed below are T cell receptor beta chains from one sample, sequenced in a study of blood T cells in healthy people across ages. TCRdb passed the 5' RACE reads through MiXCR, listing each CDR3 protein once. Of roughly 1,500,000 distinct CDR3 sequences listed, approximately 42% are singletons. The sequenced sample consisted of blood. These TCRs come from a woman younger than 35 in good health. Each CDR3 is given with its conserved first and last residue. D genes are given only for firm matches. The size of a clone is reported for some rows only, either as once, few or many, or as a class for expanded clones.

>TRBJ2-1|NA|NA|TRBV6-4
TGTGCCAGCAGTGAAATGATAGCGGACAGTAATGAGCAGTTCTTC
CASSEMIADSNEQFF
>TRBJ2-2|NA|once|TRBV2
TGTGCCAGCAGCTCGGGGGAGGACGGGGAGCTGTTTTTT
CASSSGEDGELFF
>TRBJ1-1|TRBD1|NA|TRBV12-3/TRBV12-4
TGTGCCAGCAGCCGCCAGACAGGGGTTGAAGCTTTCTTT
CASSRQTGVEAFF
>TRBJ1-1|NA|NA|TRBV7-9
TGTACCAGCACCTCCGGCGGGGTCGCTGAAGCTTTCTTT
CTSTSGGVAEAFF
>TRBJ2-1|NA|few|TRBV12-3/TRBV12-4
TGTGCCAGCACCCCCCAGGGGGGAGGAGATGAGCAGTTCTTC
CASTPQGGGDEQFF
>TRBJ2-4|TRBD1|NA|TRBV25-1
TGTGCCAACACGACCGGGACAGGGACCGCCATTCAGTACTTC
CANTTGTGTAIQYF
>TRBJ2-1|NA|NA|TRBV29-1
TGCAGCGGGAAGAGCTCCTACAATGAGCAGTTCTTC
CSGKSSYNEQFF
>TRBJ2-5|NA|NA|TRBV18
TGTGCCAGCTCCCCGCGTGGGGAGAGCCAAGAGACCCAGTACTTC
CASSPRGESQETQYF
>TRBJ1-1|NA|NA|TRBV5-1
TGCGCCAGCAGCGCCGCGGACTTAGGAAACACTGAAGCTTTCTTT
CASSAADLGNTEAFF
>TRBJ2-3|NA|many|TRBV12-3/TRBV12-4
TGTGCCAGCACCCGGGACCCCCAGATAGAGACGCAGTATTTT
CASTRDPQIETQYF
>TRBJ1-1|NA|few|TRBV4-1
TGCGCCAGCAGCCCCCCCACCGGGGCAATGAACACTGAAGCTTTCTTT
CASSPPTGAMNTEAFF
>TRBJ1-1|TRBD1|few|TRBV28
TGTGCCAGCAGTTTTTACGACAGGGCGGCTTTCTTT
CASSFYDRAAFF
>TRBJ2-1|TRBD2|few|TRBV4-1
TGCGCCAGCAGCCAGACTAGCGGGACTGAGCAGTTCTTC
CASSQTSGTEQFF
>TRBJ2-7|NA|NA|TRBV5-6
TGTGCCAGCAGCATTTTGGGGGTCGAAGGCGAGCAGTACTTC
CASSILGVEGEQYF
>TRBJ2-7|NA|NA|TRBV7-9
TGTGCCAGCAGCGGAGTATACTACGAGCAGTACTTC
CASSGVYYEQYF
>TRBJ2-1|NA|NA|TRBV24-1
TGTGCCACCAGTGACCAGAATGAGCAGTTCTTC
CATSDQNEQFF
>TRBJ2-1|NA|few|TRBV6-1
TGTGCCAACGCGCGATTTGGGGCATACAATGAGCAGTTCTTC
CANARFGAYNEQFF
>TRBJ1-2|NA|NA|TRBV20-1
TGCAGTGCCCCCGCCCCAGGGAACTATGGCTACACCTTC
CSAPAPGNYGYTF
>TRBJ2-1|TRBD2|few|TRBV9
TGTGCCAGCAGCGTAGCTGGCGGGGGGAACAATGAGCAGTTCTTC
CASSVAGGGNNEQFF
>TRBJ2-6|NA|NA|TRBV3-1
TGTGCCAGCAGCCCCGTGGTCCTCGGGGCCAACGTCCTGACTTTC
CASSPVVLGANVLTF
>TRBJ2-3|NA|few|TRBV12-3/TRBV12-4
TGTGCCAGCAGTTTCGGAGCAGGCTCGGATACGCAGTATTTT
CASSFGAGSDTQYF
>TRBJ2-3|NA|NA|TRBV12-3/TRBV12-4
TGTGCCAGCAGAGGGGGGGCCCGAGGGAATACGCAGTATTTT
CASRGGARGNTQYF
>TRBJ2-5|NA|few|TRBV10-3
TGTGCCATCAGTCCCGACGTTTCACAAGAGACCCAGTACTTC
CAISPDVSQETQYF
>TRBJ1-1|NA|few|TRBV18
TGTGCCAGCTCACTGATGACTGAAGCTTTCTTT
CASSLMTEAFF
>TRBJ2-7|TRBD1|NA|TRBV10-3
TGTGCCATCAGTGAACAGGGGCTTGGCGAGCAGTACTTC
CAISEQGLGEQYF
>TRBJ2-7|NA|NA|TRBV7-2
TGTGCCAGCAGCTTCTTAGGTGTACTAGCAGGTGAGCAGTACTTC
CASSFLGVLAGEQYF
>TRBJ1-2|NA|few|TRBV3-1
TGTGCCAGCAGCCCTAAGGGACCCCCGGGGTATGGCTACACCTTC
CASSPKGPPGYGYTF
>TRBJ1-6|TRBD1|NA|TRBV27
TGTGCCAGCAACGACAGGGGAATTAATTCACCCCTCCACTTT
CASNDRGINSPLHF
>TRBJ2-5|TRBD2|NA|TRBV20-1
TGCAGTGCTAGAGATGGGGGAGGGGTCAACAATGAGCAGTACTTC
CSARDGGGVNNEQYF
>TRBJ2-7|NA|few|TRBV4-2
TGTGCCAGCAGCCAAGCCCTACTGGGGGAGCAGTACTTC
CASSQALLGEQYF
>TRBJ2-3|TRBD2|NA|TRBV6-5
TGTGCCACCCTAGCGGGGACAGATACGCAGTATTTT
CATLAGTDTQYF